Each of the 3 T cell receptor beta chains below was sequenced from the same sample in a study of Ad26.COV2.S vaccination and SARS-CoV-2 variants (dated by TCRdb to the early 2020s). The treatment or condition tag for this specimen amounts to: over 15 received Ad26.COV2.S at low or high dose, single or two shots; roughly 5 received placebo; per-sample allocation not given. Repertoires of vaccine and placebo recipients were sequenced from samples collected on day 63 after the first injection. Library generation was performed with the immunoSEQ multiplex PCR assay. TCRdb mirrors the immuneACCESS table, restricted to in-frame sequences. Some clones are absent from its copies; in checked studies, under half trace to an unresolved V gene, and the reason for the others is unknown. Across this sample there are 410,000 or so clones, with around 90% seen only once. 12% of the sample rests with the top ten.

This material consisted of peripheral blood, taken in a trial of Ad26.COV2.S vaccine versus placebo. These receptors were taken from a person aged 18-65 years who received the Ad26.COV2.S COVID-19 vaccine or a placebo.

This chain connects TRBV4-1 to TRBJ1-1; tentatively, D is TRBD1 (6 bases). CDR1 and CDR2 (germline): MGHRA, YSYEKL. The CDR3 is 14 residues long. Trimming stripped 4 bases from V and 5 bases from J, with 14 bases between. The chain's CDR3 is CASSRSGGGTEAFF. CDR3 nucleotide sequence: TGCGCCAGCAGCCGCTCTGGAGGGGGAACTGAAGCTTTCTTT.

The CDR3 DNA reads TGTGCCAGCAGAGACGGCGGGGTTGGCGAGCAGTACTTC. Encoded protein: CASRDGGVGEQYF. The chain has TRBV28 and TRBJ2-7; TRBD2 is a possible D gene (6 bases). V gave up 6 bases and J gave up 6 bases, with 15 bases separating them. This CDR3 spans 13 amino acids. From germline, CDR1 is MDHEN and CDR2 SYDVKM.

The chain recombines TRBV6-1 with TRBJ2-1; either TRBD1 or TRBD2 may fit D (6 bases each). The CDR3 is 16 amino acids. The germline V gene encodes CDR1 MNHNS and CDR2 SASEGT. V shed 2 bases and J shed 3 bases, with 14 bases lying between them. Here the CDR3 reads CASSELRGGYYNEQFF. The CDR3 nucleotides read TGTGCCAGCAGTGAATTGCGAGGGGGGTACTACAATGAGCAGTTCTTC.